This TCR beta chain was obtained from a study of regulatory T cells in long-lasting Graves disease (dated by TCRdb to about 2021). Broadly, across the study: Patients with newly diagnosed Graves' disease had been on antithyroid drugs for under 3 months. This study used TCR sequencing and RNA sequencing of peripheral blood to compare persistent Graves' disease patients against newly diagnosed Graves' disease patients. The study was registered as a clinical trial and conducted in China. A total of approximately 35 samples underwent TCR sequencing: about 13 from persistent and approximately 20 from newly diagnosed Graves' disease patients.

The germline ends are 11 bases apart after V is trimmed by 8 bases and J by 3 bases. CDR3 length: 13 amino acids, cysteine to phenylalanine. The CDR3 DNA has 39 bases and is translated from base 1. The germline V gene encodes CDR1 SNHLY and CDR2 FYNNEI. Beyond this particular receptor, the publication reports: Persistent patients shared more public clonotypes among themselves (over 2,500) than newly diagnosed patients did (roughly 910). Sequencing and analysis were limited to the TCR beta chain. Preferential use of TRBV28, TRBJ1-2 and TRBJ2-5 was observed in persistent disease, whereas TRBV20-1 and TRBJ2-1 were favored in newly diagnosed disease. Compared with newly diagnosed patients, persistent Graves' disease patients had lower TCR Shannon entropy and fewer highly expanded clones, which suggests clonal expansion. The study examined only peripheral blood because the primary lesion, thyroid tissue, could not be accessed. The small sample size was acknowledged by the authors as a limitation that may reduce accuracy.

This clonotype was observed many times. The specificity of this receptor is unknown. No much larger clone exists at a distance of one base, and base qualities are not known. The meaning of the sample's time point label: newly diagnosed GD, antithyroid drugs for less than 3 months. For both TCR sequencing and RNA sequencing, RNA was extracted from PBMCs in TRIzol. The diagnosis of Graves' disease was made according to American Thyroid Association guidelines. Patients were recruited from an endocrinology department in Xi'an, China. Each patient gave approximately 9.7 milliliters of peripheral blood, collected in an EDTA anticoagulant tube. PBMCs were isolated by Ficoll Paque Plus density gradient separation without further T cell sorting. An Agilent 2100 Bioanalyzer and agarose gel were used to assess RNA quality, and a NanoDrop 2000 was used to measure RNA concentration. Receptors were amplified or captured by multiplex PCR. The data were produced on an Illumina HiSeq 4000. TCR beta libraries were built with iRepertoire HTBI primers and Arm-PCR amplification of CDR3 regions. Before sequencing, the PCR products went through gel purification. The study's processing was this. Gene usage analysis of CDR3 amino acid clonotypes used the roughly 60 TRBV and 14 TRBJ segments found across samples. Filtered high-quality paired reads were merged into contigs using COPE and FqMerger. BLAST was used to align contigs to the IMGT TRBV, TRBD and TRBJ reference genes, and CDR3 was defined following IMGT. Any clonotype with a frequency above 0.1% was counted as a highly expanded clone. Repertoire diversity was measured by Shannon entropy, and V-J evenness by the Gini coefficient. A clonotype was considered public if more than one individual shared it. TCRdb passed the public sequencing reads through fastp at Q25 and MiXCR, retaining productive beta sequences. Rows with one shared CDR3 protein collapse into an entry with the most common genes and DNA. TCRdb, not the authors, supplied the V and J calls. The sample profile shows 450,000 to 700,000 distinct CDR3 sequences; approximately 13% of them were found once. Together, the top ten hold more than 8.5% of the sample.

The sample was also reused in another study, on T cells in Graves' hyperthyroidism and ophthalmopathy. The second study also describes: Stable Graves' hyperthyroidism was defined as the absence of progression to ophthalmopathy over 18 months of follow-up. Hyperthyroidism patients were aged 18 to 65 years and newly diagnosed, with disease duration of less than 2 months. Exclusion was applied to patients with uncontrolled infections, other autoimmune diseases, pregnancy or lactation. Diagnoses were based on clinical symptoms, serum thyroxine and TRAb, thyroid ultrasound and orbital computed tomography. A first-round RT-PCR of the TCR CDR3 used the HTBI primer set with the Qiagen OneStep RT-PCR kit. Most expanded thyroid clonotypes (frequency above 0.001) were also detected in blood, a finding suggesting that blood repertoires may reflect thyroid immune responses. Ophthalmopathy was separated from stable hyperthyroidism by a 13 V-J signature model, with approximately 90% sensitivity and approximately 84% specificity obtained in cross-validation and 80%/75% obtained in testing. In validation, progression to ophthalmopathy was predicted by the model with 65% to 71% sensitivity and 72.22% specificity, a median of about 6 months before onset. To identify distinguishing TCR V-J signatures, a discovery cohort of 90 to 100 patients was used, comprising 43 with Graves' ophthalmopathy and some 60 with stable Graves' hyperthyroidism. An independent validation cohort of around 19 hyperthyroidism patients and some 15 patients who later progressed to ophthalmopathy tested prospective prediction of ophthalmopathy. For training and testing, the 100 or so patients in the discovery cohort were randomly divided in a 7:3 ratio. Thyroid tissue and blood T-cell repertoires from roughly 6 Graves' hyperthyroidism patients were also compared in the study. Following sampling, methimazole starting at 30 mg daily was given to hyperthyroidism patients, and high-dose intravenous methylprednisolone was given to ophthalmopathy patients. A second multiplex PCR round built the libraries, followed by size selection and purification. Paired-end sequencing of the libraries was performed with 100 bp reads on an Illumina HiSeq2000. SOAPnuke was used to process the raw data, throwing out any read that contained adapters or uncalled bases, had a mean Phred below 15, or lacked an exact constant-primer or identifier match. COPE v1.2.5 was used to merge the high-quality paired reads, and each unique nucleotide sequence was defined as a clonotype. MiTCR v1.1 was used to align the clonotypes against IMGT TRBV, TRBD and TRBJ reference segments. The analysis included only V-J combinations with a frequency above 0.0001, which together covered around 99% of the repertoires. A TCS score was defined as the ratio of F50 (clonal expansion) to E x V (chaos), with BLOSUM62-based TCRdist applied between CDR3 peptides within each V-J. Welch's t-statistics and random forest reduced around 510 V-J features to around 14, which were used in a naive Bayes classifier (R e1071). Sample size was not statistically predetermined, and investigators were not blinded to group allocation. TCR Vbeta CDR3 sequencing of fewer than 150 peripheral blood samples (over 40 ophthalmopathy, 75 to 85 hyperthyroidism and approximately 17 progressor patients) is reported in the paper.

The sequence links TRBV2 to TRBJ2-1; the D element might be TRBD1 or TRBD2, as each aligns at 5 bases. The source was peripheral blood mononuclear cells (PBMCs), collected at new diagnosis, from a patient treated with antithyroid drugs. This clonotype originated in a man aged 25 to 45 with Graves disease. Donor details come from another sample of the same person, matched by shared clones. The DNA reads TGTGCCAGCGGGGACGGTTACTACAATGAGCAGTTCTTC. The translation is CASGDGYYNEQFF.